This T cell receptor (beta chain) stems from a study of CD8 T cells in ankylosing spondylitis. Regarding this clonotype: Its specificity is not known.

For TCR beta, libraries came from quantitative 5'-RACE with molecular barcodes. TCRdb itself ran the 5' RACE reads through MiXCR, one entry per CDR3 protein. There are 150,000 to 200,000 distinct CDR3 sequences in the sample; under 35% occur only once, and 6% lies in the top ten. This CDR3 contains 15 residues. Trimming left V 5 bases short and J 6 bases short, with 14 bases between. Per germline, CDR1 SEHNR and CDR2 FQNEAQ (reference sequence). Study findings and constraints: Reportedly, disease-linked clones are significantly enriched in ankylosing spondylitis patients' matched synovial fluid. Several highly homologous variants formed a TCR beta motif that appeared characteristic of ankylosing spondylitis blood. Certain motif variants had earlier appeared in reactive arthritis synovial fluid and blood.

J is TRBJ1-6 and V is TRBV7-9, with a weak D call TRBD1 (5 bases). The clonotype originates from a male donor with ankylosing spondylitis. Sequencing used synovial fluid, either unsorted or a sorted T cell fraction (not recorded which). The CDR3 is CASSPKGTVNSPLHF. The CDR3 DNA reads TGTGCCAGCAGCCCTAAAGGGACTGTTAATTCACCCCTCCACTTT.